The following is a T cell receptor (beta chain) sequence with its context. The antigen remains undetermined. Measured with immunoSEQ multiplex PCR; TCRdb has only the in-frame clones, and not every one. The sample consists of some 140,000 clones, about nine tenths of them appearing once. The data belong to a study of T cell responses to AZD1222 COVID-19 vaccine. Study-wide results and limits: Per reports, nearly half of all spike-specific TCRs target regions that are unmutated in variants. Clonal diversity was possibly underestimated, and white British individuals and females predominated among donors. Increases in Spike-specific TCR breadth and depth were seen after two AZD1222 doses. CD4 TCRs covered the whole spike, strongest at regions 160-218 and 743-854.

Germline V CDR1 and CDR2: MNHEY, SVGAGI. This CDR3 is built from 14 residues. The V gene end was trimmed by 6 bases and the J gene end by 11 bases; junction bases not matched to a gene: 13. This receptor was taken from an adult in good health. The input for sequencing was peripheral blood, taken on day 0 of AZD1222 vaccination. V gene TRBV6-5 combines with J gene TRBJ1-5, with 7 nucleotides matching TRBD1. The CDR3 sequence: CASSRGQAFRAQHF. For the CDR3, the DNA is TGTGCCAGCAGCCGCGGACAGGCCTTTAGGGCCCAGCATTTT.